This TCR beta chain was recorded in a study of T cells after yellow fever vaccination. Whole-study context: SMART-Seq v4 Ultra Low Input served to prepare low-cell-number fractions. Whole-study results and caveats: Reappearance after the booster was seen for most primary-vaccination clones, at 95% to 97% CD4 and 88% CD8. Clonotype sharing between CD4 and CD8 compartments was small.

Between the trimmed V and J ends, which lost 7 bases and 4 bases, there was a span of 13 bases. This CDR3 is built from 13 residues. CDR1 SQVTM and CDR2 ANQGSEA come from the germline V gene. TCR cDNA, made by 5'RACE template switching, carried an added universal primer site and UMIs. One entry per CDR3 protein results from TCRdb running MiXCR on the 5' RACE reads. The table shows roughly 500,000 distinct CDR3 sequences, with roughly 19% occurring only once. As to this clonotype: The antigen is undetermined.

The origin of this receptor is a young man who received the YFV17D yellow fever vaccine. The sample consisted of PBMCs, taken 15 days after the yellow fever booster vaccination. This sequence joins TRBV29-1 and TRBJ1-4; D unclear. Here the CDR3 reads CSASGVGNEKLFF. The CDR3 DNA follows: TGCAGCGCCTCCGGGGTGGGTAATGAAAAACTGTTTTTT.